The clone carrying this T cell receptor beta chain was recorded only once. Other DNA variants within this sample encode the same CDR3. The sample is drawn from a study of shared clonotypes between healthy human individuals. CDR1 DFQATT and CDR2 SNEGSKA come from the germline V gene (reference sequence). This CDR3 has 11 residues. V was cut by 1 base and J by 5 bases, with 5 bases left in between. Sequencing used immunoSEQ multiplex PCR; TCRdb keeps in-frame clones, though not all of them. The top ten clones hold more than 0.1% of a sample with roughly 2 million clones, over 85% of them seen once. This chain uses TRBV20-1 with TRBJ1-2; unclear D gene. The receptor was derived from a man younger than 30 in good health. The sample consisted of naive CD4+ T cells sorted from blood. Subset: CD45RA+ positively selected. CDR3 sequence (DNA): TGCAGTGCTAGAGGAACGTATGGCTACACCTTC. Translated, it gives CSARGTYGYTF.